This TCR beta chain was identified during a study of cytomegalovirus exposure and HLA in healthy donors. The CDR3 consists of 13 residues. The PCR made use of 60 Vbeta and 13 Jbeta primers. Assay: immunoSEQ multiplex PCR; the TCRdb copy retains only in-frame clones and omits some. The data contain over 130,000 clones, about three quarters of them seen just once; the ten biggest clones take up 1.5% to 2%. Samples came from healthy bone marrow donors. The material sequenced was PBMCs. This rearrangement joins TRBV21-1 to TRBJ1-2. TRBV21-1 is an annotated pseudogene. The receptor's source is a man aged 40-49 years in good health and CMV-seronegative. The CDR3 loop is CASSWESGYGYTF. In DNA, the CDR3 is TGTGCCAGCAGCTGGGAGAGTGGGTATGGCTACACCTTC.